This TCR beta chain comes out of a study of blood T cell repertoires in COVID-19. V lost 5 bases, J lost 7 bases, and 8 bases stayed unmatched. Germline CDR1 reads MNHEY; CDR2 reads SVGAGI. The CDR3 runs to 15 residues. Method: immunoSEQ multiplex PCR; TCRdb's copy keeps in-frame clones and lacks some. This table has 130,000 to 150,000 clones, about 87% appearing once. Sequencing used peripheral blood. The chain links TRBV6-5 to TRBJ1-2; 12 nucleotides match TRBD1. The clonotype originates from a man aged 45-65 years who had recovered from COVID-19. CDR3 bases: TGTGCCAGCAGTACCGGAGGGACAGGGGGCGGTGGCTACACCTTC. This gives the protein CASSTGGTGGGGYTF.